This record concerns one TCR beta chain sequence. This specimen comes from a study of blood T cells in healthy people across ages. Trimming removed 2 bases from V and 1 base from J, with 9 bases in between. The V gene's germline CDR1 is DFQATT and CDR2 SNEGSKA (reference sequence). CDR3 length: 13 amino acids. Primers used in a second PCR of roughly 6 to 11 cycles were a sample-barcoded 5' primer and a J-beta primer mix. Each cDNA molecule carried a tag from a template-switch adaptor that contained 12 random nucleotides. TCRdb re-called the 5' RACE reads through MiXCR, storing one row per CDR3 protein. There are approximately 760,000 distinct CDR3 sequences in the sample; 25% occur only once, and more than 8.5% lies in the top ten. This same sample was also part of a study on T cells of mothers and their children. As reported in that work: Study donors consisted of a few healthy Caucasian mothers and their six children.

The chain employs TRBV20-1 and TRBJ2-7; a possible D gene is TRBD1 (6 bases). The sample consisted of blood. The TCR was taken from a boy aged 5-17 years in good health. This chain's CDR3 is CSARNDRSYEQYF. CDR3 sequence (DNA): TGCAGTGCTAGAAACGACAGGTCCTACGAGCAGTACTTC.